What follows is one T cell receptor (beta chain) and its context. This sample was included in a study of blood T cell repertoires in COVID-19. Background on the study: Collection of acute and convalescent COVID-19 samples took place in the United States, Italy and Spain. PBMCs, B-cell-depleted T cells, or T cells provided the cDNA or gDNA that made up the material.

As originally analysed: Estimated nucleated cell counts came from reference gene primer amplification. TCRdb keeps only in-frame clones here, not all; method: immunoSEQ multiplex PCR. V and J calls and clone size are as listed in that table; D and trimming were resolved from the DNA. This sample has about 370,000 clones, with around 87% found just once. Enrolment of Seattle patients took place during active infection, and they were followed longitudinally. Sequencing was done on a sample of peripheral blood. The clonotype was recovered from a woman aged 30 to 39 with COVID-19, enrolled during active disease.

The CDR3 reads CATGRLAGGPDTQYF. The CDR3 DNA reads as TGTGCCACCGGCCGTCTAGCGGGAGGCCCAGATACGCAGTATTTT. V and J are TRBV10-3 and TRBJ2-3, with 11 bases matching TRBD2. The length of the CDR3 is 15 residues. Germline CDR1 and CDR2: ENHRY and SYGVKD. The V and J ends lost 10 bases and 4 bases, in that order; junction bases with no gene match: 10.